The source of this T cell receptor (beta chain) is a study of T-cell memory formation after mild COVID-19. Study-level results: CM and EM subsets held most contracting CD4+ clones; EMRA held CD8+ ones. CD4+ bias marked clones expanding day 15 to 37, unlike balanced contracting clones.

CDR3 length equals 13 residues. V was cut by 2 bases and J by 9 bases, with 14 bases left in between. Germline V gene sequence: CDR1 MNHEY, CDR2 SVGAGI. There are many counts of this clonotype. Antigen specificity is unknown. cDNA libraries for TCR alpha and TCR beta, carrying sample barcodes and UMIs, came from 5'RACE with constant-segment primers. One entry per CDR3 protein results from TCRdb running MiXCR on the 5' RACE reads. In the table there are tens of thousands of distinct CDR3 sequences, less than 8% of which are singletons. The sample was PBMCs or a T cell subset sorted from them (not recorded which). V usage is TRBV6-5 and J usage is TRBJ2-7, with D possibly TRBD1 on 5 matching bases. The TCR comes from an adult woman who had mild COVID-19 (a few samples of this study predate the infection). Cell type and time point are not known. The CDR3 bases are TGTGCCAGCAGTTACCAGGGAAACCTGGGGCAGTACTTC. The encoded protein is CASSYQGNLGQYF.